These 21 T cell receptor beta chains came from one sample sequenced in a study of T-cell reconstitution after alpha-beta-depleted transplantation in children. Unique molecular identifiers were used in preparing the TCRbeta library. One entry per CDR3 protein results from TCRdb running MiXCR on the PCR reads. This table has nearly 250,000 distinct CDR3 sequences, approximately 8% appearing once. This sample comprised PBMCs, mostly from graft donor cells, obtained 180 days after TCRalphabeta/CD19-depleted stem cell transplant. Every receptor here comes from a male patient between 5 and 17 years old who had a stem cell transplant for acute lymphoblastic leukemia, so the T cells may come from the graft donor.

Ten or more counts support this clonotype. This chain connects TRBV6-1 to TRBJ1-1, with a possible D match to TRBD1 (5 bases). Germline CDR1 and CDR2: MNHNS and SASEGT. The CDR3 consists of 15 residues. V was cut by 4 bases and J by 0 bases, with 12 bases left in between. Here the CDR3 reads CASSAPGRLNTEAFF. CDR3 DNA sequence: TGTGCCAGCAGTGCACCGGGACGGCTGAACACTGAAGCTTTCTTT.

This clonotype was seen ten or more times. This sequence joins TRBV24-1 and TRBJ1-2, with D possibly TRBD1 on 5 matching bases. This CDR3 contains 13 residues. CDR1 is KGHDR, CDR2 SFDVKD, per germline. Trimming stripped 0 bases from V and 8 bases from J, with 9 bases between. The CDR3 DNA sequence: TGTGCCACCAGTGATTTGGGGGCGAGCGGCTACACCTTC. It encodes CATSDLGASGYTF.

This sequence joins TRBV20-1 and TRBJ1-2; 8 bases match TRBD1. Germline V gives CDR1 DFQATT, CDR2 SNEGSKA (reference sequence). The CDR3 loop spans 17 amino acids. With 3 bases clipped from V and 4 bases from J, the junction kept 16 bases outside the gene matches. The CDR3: CSASHHRGSGQGYGYTF. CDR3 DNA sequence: TGCAGTGCTAGCCACCACAGAGGATCCGGACAGGGCTATGGCTACACCTTC.

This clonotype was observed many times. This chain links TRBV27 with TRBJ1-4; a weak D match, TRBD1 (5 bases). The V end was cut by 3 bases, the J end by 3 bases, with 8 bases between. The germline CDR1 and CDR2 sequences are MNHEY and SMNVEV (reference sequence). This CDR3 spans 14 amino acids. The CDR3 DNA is TGTGCCAGCAGTTTCCAGGGTTCTAATGAAAAACTGTTTTTT. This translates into CASSFQGSNEKLFF.

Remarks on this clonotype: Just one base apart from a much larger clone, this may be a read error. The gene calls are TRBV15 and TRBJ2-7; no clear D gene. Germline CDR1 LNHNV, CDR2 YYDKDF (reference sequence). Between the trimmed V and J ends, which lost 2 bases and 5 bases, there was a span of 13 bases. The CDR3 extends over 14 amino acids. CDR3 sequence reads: CATSRYNADHEQYF. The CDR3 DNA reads TGTGCCACCAGCAGATACAATGCGGACCACGAGCAGTACTTC. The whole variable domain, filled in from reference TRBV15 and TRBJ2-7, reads DAMVIQNPRYQVTQFGKPVTLSCSQTLNHNVMYWYQQKSSQAPKLLFHYYDKDFNNEADTPDNFQSRRPNTSFCFLDIRSPGLGDTAMYLCATSRYNADHEQYFGPGTRLTVT.

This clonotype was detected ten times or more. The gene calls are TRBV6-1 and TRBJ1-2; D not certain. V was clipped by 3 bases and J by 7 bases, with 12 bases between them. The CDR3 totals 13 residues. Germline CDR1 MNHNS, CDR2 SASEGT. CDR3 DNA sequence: TGTGCCAGCAGTGACGGGTTTAATGGTGGCTACACCTTC. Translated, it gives CASSDGFNGGYTF.

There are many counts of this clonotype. The CDR3 loop reads CATSVSGGAYNEQFF. In DNA, the CDR3 is TGTGCCACCAGTGTAAGCGGAGGGGCCTACAATGAGCAGTTCTTC. The chain links TRBV24-1 to TRBJ2-1; a weak D match, TRBD2 (6 bases). With 5 bases removed from V and 2 bases from J, the gap between germline ends came to 12 bases. CDR3 length: 15 residues. Germline V gene sequence: CDR1 KGHDR, CDR2 SFDVKD.

CDR3 in amino acids: CASSPGTDEAFF. CDR3 in DNA: TGCGCCAGCAGCCCTGGGACGGATGAAGCTTTCTTT. The rearrangement joins TRBV5-1 to TRBJ1-1; tentatively, D is TRBD1 (5 bases). V was trimmed by 4 bases and J by 7 bases, leaving 11 bases between them. The CDR3 spans 12 residues. Germline V CDR1 and CDR2: SGHRS, YFSETQ.

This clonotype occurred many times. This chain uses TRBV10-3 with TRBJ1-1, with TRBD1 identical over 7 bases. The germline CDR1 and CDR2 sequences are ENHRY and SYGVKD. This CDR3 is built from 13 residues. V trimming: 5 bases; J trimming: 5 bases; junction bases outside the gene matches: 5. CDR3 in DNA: TGTGCCATCAGTTCGGGACAGAAAACTGAAGCTTTCTTT. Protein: CAISSGQKTEAFF.

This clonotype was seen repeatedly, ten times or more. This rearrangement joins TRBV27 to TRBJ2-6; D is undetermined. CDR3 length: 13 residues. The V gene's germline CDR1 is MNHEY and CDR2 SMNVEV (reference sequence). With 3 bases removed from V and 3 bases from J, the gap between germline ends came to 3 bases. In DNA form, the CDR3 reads TGTGCCAGCAGTTTTTATGGGGCCAACGTCCTGACTTTC. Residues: CASSFYGANVLTF.

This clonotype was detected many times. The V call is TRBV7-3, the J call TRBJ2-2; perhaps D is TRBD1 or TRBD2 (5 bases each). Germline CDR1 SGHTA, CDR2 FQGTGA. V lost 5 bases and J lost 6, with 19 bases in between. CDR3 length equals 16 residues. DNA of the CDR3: TGTGCCAGCAGCCTCCTTGGGGGATCTGGGTCCGGGGAGCTGTTTTTT. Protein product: CASSLLGGSGSGELFF.

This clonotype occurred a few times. For the CDR3, the DNA is TGTGCCAGCTCACCTCAGGGAGTGGTATTGACAGATACGCAGTATTTT. It specifies CASSPQGVVLTDTQYF. This chain joins TRBV18 and TRBJ2-3; either TRBD1 or TRBD2 may fit D (5 bases each). The V gene lost 3 bases and the J gene lost 3 bases, with 16 bases spanning the gap. This CDR3 comprises 16 residues. Per germline, CDR1 KGHSH and CDR2 LQKENI.

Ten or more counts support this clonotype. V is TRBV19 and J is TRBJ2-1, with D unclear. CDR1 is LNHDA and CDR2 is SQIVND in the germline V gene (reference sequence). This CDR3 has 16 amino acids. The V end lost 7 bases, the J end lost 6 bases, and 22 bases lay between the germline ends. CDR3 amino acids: CASTYWPSTVPNEQFF. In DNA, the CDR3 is TGTGCCAGTACCTATTGGCCCTCCACGGTCCCCAATGAGCAGTTCTTC.

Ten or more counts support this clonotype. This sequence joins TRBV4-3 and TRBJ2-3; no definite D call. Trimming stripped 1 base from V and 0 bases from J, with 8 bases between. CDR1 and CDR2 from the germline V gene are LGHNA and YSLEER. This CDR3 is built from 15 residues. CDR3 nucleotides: TGCGCCAGCAGCCAAGGAACGACTAGCACAGATACGCAGTATTTT. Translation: CASSQGTTSTDTQYF.

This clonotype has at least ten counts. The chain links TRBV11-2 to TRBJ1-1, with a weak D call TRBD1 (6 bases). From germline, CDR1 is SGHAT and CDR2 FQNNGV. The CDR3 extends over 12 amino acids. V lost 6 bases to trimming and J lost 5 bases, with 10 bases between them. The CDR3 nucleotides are TGTGCCAGCAGAGGGGGGCCGACTGAAGCTTTCTTT. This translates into CASRGGPTEAFF.

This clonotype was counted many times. The CDR3 here is CASSLVIGVRGQGPNEQYF. The CDR3 region has the DNA TGTGCCAGCAGCTTAGTTATCGGGGTTAGGGGACAGGGCCCCAACGAGCAGTACTTC. The rearrangement uses TRBV7-6 and TRBJ2-7, with 9 bases lining up with TRBD1. J lost 5 bases, V lost 1 base, and 18 bases had no gene match. The CDR3 sequence is 19 residues long. Germline V gene lookup returns CDR1 SGHVS and CDR2 FNYEAQ.

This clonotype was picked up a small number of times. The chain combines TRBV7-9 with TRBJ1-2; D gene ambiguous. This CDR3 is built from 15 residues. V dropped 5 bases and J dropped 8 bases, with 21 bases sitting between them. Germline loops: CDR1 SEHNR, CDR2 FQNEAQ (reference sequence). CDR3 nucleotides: TGTGCCAGCAGCCCCAATCGCCGTAGGTGTTGCGGCTACACCTTC. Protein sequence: CASSPNRRRCCGYTF. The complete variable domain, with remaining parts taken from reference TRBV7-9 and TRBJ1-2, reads DTGVSQNPRHKITKRGQNVTFRCDPISEHNRLYWYRQTLGQGPEFLTYFQNEAQLEKSRLLSDRFSAERPKGSFSTLEIQRTEQGDSAMYLCASSPNRRRCCGYTFGSGTRLTVV.

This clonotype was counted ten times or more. The CDR3 DNA is TGTGCCAGCAGTGCGCCGGGACAGGGGCCGTCTGGCTACACCTTC. Translation gives CASSAPGQGPSGYTF. J is TRBJ1-2 and V is TRBV7-9; 10 bases align to TRBD1. The V gene end was trimmed by 6 bases and the J gene end by 7 bases; junction bases not matched to a gene: 11. This CDR3 comprises 15 residues. Germline lookup yields CDR1 SEHNR and CDR2 FQNEAQ (reference sequence). The full variable domain, its missing parts supplied by reference TRBV7-9 and TRBJ1-2, is DTGVSQNPRHKITKRGQNVTFRCDPISEHNRLYWYRQTLGQGPEFLTYFQNEAQLEKSRLLSDRFSAERPKGSFSTLEIQRTEQGDSAMYLCASSAPGQGPSGYTFGSGTRLTVV.

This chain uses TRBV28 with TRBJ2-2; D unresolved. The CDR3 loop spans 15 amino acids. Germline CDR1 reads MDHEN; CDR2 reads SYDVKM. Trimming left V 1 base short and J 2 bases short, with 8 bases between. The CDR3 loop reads CASSLFRANTGELFF. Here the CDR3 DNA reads TGTGCCAGCAGTTTATTTCGGGCTAACACCGGGGAGCTGTTTTTT.

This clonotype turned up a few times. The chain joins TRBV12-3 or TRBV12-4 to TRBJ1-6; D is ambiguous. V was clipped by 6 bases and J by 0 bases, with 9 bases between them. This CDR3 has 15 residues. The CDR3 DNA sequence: TGTGCCAGCAGCCGAACCGGCTCCTATAATTCACCCCTCCACTTT. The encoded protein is CASSRTGSYNSPLHF.

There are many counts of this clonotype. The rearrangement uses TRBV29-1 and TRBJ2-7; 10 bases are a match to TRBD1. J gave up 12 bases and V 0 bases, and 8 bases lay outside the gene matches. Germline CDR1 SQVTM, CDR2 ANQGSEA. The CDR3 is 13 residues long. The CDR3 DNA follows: TGCAGCGTTGAAGATCAGGAGACAGGGGGCCCGTACTTC. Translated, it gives CSVEDQETGGPYF.